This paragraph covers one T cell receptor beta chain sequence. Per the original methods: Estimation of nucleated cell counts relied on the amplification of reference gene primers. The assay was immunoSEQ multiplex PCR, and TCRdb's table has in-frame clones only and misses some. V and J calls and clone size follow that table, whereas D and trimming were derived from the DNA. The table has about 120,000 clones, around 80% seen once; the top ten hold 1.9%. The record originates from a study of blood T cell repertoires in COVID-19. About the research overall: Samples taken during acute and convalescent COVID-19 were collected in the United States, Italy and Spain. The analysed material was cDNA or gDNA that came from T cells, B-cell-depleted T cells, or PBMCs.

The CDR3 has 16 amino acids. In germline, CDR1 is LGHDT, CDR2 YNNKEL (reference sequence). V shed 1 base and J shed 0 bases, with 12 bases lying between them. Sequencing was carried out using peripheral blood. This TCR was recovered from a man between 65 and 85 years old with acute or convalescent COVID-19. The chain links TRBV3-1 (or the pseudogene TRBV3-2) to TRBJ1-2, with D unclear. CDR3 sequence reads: CASSQVQGGANYGYTF. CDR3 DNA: TGTGCCAGCAGCCAAGTGCAAGGAGGAGCTAACTATGGCTACACCTTC.